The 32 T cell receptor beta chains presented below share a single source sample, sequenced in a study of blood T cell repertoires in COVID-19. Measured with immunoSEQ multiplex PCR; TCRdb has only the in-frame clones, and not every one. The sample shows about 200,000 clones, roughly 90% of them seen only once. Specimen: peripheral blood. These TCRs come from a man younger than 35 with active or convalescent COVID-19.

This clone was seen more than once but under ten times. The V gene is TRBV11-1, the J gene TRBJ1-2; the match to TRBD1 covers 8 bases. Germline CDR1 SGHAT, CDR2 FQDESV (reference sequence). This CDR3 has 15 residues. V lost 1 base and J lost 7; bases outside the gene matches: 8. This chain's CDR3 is CASSLEIQGAGGYTF. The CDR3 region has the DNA TGTGCCAGCAGCTTAGAGATTCAGGGGGCGGGTGGCTACACCTTC. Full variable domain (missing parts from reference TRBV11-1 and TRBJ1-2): EAEVAQSPRYKITEKSQAVAFWCDPISGHATLYWYRQILGQGPELLVQFQDESVVDDSQLPKDRFSAERLKGVDSTLKIQPAELGDSAMYLCASSLEIQGAGGYTFGSGTRLTVV.

The CDR3 DNA reads TGTGCCAGCAGTTTCAGGGGCTCCTATGGCTACACCTTC. This codes for CASSFRGSYGYTF. The chain uses TRBV6-6 and TRBJ1-2, with TRBD1 as a possible D gene (6 bases). V was clipped by 4 bases and J by 4 bases, with 10 bases between them. Germline V gene data show CDR1 as MNHNY and CDR2 as SVGAGI (reference sequence). The CDR3 totals 13 residues.

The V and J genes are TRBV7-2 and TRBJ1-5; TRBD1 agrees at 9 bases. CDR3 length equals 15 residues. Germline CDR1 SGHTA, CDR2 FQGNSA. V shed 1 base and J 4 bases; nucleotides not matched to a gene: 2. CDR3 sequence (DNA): TGTGCCAGCAGCTTAGTTGGGACAGGGAATCAGCCCCAGCATTTT. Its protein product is CASSLVGTGNQPQHF.

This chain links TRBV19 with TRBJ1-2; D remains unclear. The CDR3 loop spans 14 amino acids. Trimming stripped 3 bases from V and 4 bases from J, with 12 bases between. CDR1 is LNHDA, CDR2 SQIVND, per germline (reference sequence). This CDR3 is CASSMQSVAYGYTF. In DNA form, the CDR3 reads TGTGCCAGTAGTATGCAGTCCGTCGCCTATGGCTACACCTTC.

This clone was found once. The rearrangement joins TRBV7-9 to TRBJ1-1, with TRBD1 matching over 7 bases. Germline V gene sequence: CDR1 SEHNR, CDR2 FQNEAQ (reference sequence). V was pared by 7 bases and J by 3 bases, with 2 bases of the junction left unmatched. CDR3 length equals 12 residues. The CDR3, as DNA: TGTGCCAGCAACCAGGGGGACACTGAAGCTTTCTTT. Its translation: CASNQGDTEAFF.

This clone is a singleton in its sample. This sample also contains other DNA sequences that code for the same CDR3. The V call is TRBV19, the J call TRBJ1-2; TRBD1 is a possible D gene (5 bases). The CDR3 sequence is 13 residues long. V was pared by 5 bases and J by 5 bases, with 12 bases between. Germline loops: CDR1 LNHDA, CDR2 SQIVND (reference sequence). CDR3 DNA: TGTGCCAGTAGTCGGGGGGGATTGTATGGCTACACCTTC. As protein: CASSRGGLYGYTF.

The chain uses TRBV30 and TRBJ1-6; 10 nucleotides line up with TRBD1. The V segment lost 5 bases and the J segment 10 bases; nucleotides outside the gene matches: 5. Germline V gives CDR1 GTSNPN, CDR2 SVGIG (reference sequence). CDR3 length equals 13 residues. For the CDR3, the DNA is TGTGCCTGGGGGGACAGGGGTGAGTCACCCCTCCACTTT. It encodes CAWGDRGESPLHF.

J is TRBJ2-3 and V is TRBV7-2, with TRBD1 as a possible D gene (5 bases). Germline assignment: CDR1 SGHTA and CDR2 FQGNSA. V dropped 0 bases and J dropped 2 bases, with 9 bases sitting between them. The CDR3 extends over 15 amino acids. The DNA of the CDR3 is TGTGCCAGCAGCTTAGCGCCTGGGGCCACAGATACGCAGTATTTT. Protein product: CASSLAPGATDTQYF.

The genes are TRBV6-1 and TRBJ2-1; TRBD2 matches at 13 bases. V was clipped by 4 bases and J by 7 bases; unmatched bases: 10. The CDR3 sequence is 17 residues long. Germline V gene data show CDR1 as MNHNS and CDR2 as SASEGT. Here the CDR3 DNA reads TGTGCCAGCAGTGGCTGGACTAGCGGGAGCTTAAGGAATGAGCAGTTCTTC. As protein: CASSGWTSGSLRNEQFF.

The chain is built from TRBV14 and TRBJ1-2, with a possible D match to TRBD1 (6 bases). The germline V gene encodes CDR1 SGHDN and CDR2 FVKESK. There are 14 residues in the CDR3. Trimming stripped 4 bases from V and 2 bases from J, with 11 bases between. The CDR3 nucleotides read TGTGCCAGCAGCCCGACGACAGGAAACTATGGCTACACCTTC. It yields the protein CASSPTTGNYGYTF.

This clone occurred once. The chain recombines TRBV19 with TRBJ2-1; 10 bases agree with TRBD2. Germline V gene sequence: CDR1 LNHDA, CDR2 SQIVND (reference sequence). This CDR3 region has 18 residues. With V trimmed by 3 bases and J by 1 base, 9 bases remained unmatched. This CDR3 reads CASSIVPSGRISYNEQFF. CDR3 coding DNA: TGTGCCAGTAGTATCGTTCCTAGCGGGAGAATTTCCTACAATGAGCAGTTCTTC.

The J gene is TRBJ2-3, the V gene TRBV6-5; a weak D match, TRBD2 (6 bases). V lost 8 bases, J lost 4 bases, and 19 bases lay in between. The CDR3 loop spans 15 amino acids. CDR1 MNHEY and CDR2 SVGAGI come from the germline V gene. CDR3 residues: CASRQPGDVPDTQYF. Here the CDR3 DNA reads TGTGCCAGCCGCCAGCCGGGGGATGTACCAGATACGCAGTATTTT.

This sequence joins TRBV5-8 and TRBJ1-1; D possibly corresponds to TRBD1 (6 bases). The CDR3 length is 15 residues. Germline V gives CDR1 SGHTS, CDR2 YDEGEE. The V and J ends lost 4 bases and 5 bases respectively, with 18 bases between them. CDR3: CASSPPVRGGTEAFF. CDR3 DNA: TGTGCCAGCAGCCCACCCGTCAGGGGCGGGACTGAAGCTTTCTTT.

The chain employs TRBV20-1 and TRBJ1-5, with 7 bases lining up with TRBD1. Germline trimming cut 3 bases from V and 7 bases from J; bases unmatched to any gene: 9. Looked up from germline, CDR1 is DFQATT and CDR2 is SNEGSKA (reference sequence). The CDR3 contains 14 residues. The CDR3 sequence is CSASLAQGGQPQHF. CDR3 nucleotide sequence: TGCAGTGCTAGTCTCGCGCAGGGGGGACAGCCCCAGCATTTT.

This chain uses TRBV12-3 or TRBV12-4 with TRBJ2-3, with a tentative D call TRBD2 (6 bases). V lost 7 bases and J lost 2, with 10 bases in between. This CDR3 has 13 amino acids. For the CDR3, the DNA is TGTGCCAGCACCCGGGACTTCACAGATACGCAGTATTTT. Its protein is CASTRDFTDTQYF.

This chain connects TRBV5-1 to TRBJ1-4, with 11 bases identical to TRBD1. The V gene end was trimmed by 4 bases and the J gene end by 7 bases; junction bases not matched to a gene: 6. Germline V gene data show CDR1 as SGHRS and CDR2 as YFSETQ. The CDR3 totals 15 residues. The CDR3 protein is CASSQGDRGSEKLFF. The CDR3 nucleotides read TGCGCCAGCAGCCAAGGGGACAGGGGGTCTGAAAAACTGTTTTTT.

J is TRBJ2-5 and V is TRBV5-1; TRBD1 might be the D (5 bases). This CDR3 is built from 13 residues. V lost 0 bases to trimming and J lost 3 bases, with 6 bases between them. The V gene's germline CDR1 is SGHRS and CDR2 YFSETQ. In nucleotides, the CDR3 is TGCGCCAGCAGCTTGGCCAGGGAAGAGACCCAGTACTTC. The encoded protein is CASSLAREETQYF.

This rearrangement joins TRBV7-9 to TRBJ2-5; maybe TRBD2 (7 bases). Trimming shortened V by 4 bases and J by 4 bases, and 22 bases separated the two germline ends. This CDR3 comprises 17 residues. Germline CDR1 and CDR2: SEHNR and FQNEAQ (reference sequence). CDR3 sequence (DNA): TGTGCCAGCAGCTCCGGGTCAGGGGCGGGAGTCGGAGAGACCCAGTACTTC. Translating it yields CASSSGSGAGVGETQYF.

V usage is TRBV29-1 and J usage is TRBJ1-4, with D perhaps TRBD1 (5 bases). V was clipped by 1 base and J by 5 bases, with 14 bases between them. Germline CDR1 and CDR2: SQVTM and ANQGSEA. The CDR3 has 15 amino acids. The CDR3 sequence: CSVEADTGPNEKLFF. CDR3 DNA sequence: TGCAGCGTTGAAGCGGACACCGGTCCAAATGAAAAACTGTTTTTT.

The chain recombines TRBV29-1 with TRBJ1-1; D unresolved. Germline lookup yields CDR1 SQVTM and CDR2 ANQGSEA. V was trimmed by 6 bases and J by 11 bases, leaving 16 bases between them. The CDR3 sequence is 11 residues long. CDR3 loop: CSVLDVSVAFF. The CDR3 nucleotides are TGCAGCGTCCTAGACGTATCAGTGGCTTTCTTT.

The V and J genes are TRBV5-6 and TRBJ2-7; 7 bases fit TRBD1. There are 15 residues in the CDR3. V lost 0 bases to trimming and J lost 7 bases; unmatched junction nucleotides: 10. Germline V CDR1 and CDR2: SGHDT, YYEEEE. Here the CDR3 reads CASSLGFDRAREQYF. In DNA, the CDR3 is TGTGCCAGCAGCTTGGGTTTTGACAGGGCGAGGGAGCAGTACTTC.

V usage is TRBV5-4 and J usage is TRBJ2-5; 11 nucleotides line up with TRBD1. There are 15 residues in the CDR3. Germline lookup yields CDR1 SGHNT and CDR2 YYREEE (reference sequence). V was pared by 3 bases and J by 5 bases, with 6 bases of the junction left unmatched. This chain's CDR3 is CASSSWTGGRETQYF. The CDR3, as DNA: TGTGCCAGCAGCTCTTGGACAGGGGGCCGGGAGACCCAGTACTTC.

Here the CDR3 reads CATSDNGGVAVVDTQYF. CDR3 nucleotide sequence: TGTGCCACCAGTGACAATGGCGGGGTAGCTGTCGTGGATACGCAGTATTTT. The chain has TRBV24-1 and TRBJ2-3; maybe TRBD2 (6 bases). The CDR3 sequence is 17 residues long. Deletions cut 4 bases from V and 6 bases from J, with 22 bases between. Germline CDR1 KGHDR, CDR2 SFDVKD.

The CDR3 nucleotides are TGTGCCAGCAGCCTTACAGGGCTCAACAATGAGCAGTTCTTC. Its translation is CASSLTGLNNEQFF. The gene calls are TRBV27 and TRBJ2-1, with D possibly being TRBD1 (6 bases). V shed 6 bases and J shed 5 bases, with 14 bases lying between them. Germline values: CDR1 MNHEY, CDR2 SMNVEV (reference sequence). The CDR3 totals 14 residues.

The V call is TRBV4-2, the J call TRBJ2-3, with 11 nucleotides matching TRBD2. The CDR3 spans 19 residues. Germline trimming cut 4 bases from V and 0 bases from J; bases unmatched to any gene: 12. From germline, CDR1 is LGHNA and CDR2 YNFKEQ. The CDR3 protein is CASSPSLAGGPSSTDTQYF. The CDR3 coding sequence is TGTGCCAGCAGCCCGTCTCTAGCGGGGGGCCCGTCTAGCACAGATACGCAGTATTTT.

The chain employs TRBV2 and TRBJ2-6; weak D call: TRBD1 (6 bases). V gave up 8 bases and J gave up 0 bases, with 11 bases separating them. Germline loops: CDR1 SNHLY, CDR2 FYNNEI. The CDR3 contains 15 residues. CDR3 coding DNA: TGTGCCAGCCAGAGGACAGCCTCTGGGGCCAACGTCCTGACTTTC. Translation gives CASQRTASGANVLTF.

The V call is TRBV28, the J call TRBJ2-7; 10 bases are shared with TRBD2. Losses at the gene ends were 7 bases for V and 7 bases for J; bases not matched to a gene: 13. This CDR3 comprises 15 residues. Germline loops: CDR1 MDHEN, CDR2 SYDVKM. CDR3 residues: CASTRPSGGAEEQYF. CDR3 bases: TGTGCCAGCACCCGCCCCAGCGGGGGGGCGGAAGAGCAGTACTTC. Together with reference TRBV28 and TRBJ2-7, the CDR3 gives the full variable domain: DVKVTQSSRYLVKRTGEKVFLECVQDMDHENMFWYRQDPGLGLRLIYFSYDVKMKEKGDIPEGYSVSREKKERFSLILESASTNQTSMYLCASTRPSGGAEEQYFGPGTRLTVT.

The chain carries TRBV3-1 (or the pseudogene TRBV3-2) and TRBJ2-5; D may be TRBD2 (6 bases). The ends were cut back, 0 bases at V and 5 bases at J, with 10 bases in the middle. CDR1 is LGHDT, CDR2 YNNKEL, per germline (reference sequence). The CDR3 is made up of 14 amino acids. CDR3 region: CASSQELAAETQYF. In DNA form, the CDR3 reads TGTGCCAGCAGCCAAGAACTAGCAGCGGAGACCCAGTACTTC.

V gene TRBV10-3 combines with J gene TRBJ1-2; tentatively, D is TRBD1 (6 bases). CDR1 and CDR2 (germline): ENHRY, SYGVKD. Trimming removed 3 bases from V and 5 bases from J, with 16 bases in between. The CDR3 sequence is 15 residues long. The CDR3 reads CAISERGDTLYGYTF. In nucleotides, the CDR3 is TGTGCCATCAGTGAAAGAGGGGACACTTTGTATGGCTACACCTTC.

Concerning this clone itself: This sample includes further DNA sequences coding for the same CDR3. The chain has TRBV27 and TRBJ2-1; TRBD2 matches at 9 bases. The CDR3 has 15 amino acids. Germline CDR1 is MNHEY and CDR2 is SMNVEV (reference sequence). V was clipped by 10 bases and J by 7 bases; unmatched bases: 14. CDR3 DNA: TGTGCCACTCGACGGACAGCGGGAGGTTATAATGAGCAGTTCTTC. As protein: CATRRTAGGYNEQFF.

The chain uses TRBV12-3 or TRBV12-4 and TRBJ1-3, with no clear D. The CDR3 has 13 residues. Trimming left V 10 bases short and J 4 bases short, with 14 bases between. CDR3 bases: TGTGCCACCTGGCCCTCTTCCGGAAACACCATATATTTT. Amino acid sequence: CATWPSSGNTIYF.

The CDR3 DNA is TGTGCCAGCAGCCGAGTCCTGGGACAGCGTTATGAAAAACTGTTTTTT. Translating it yields CASSRVLGQRYEKLFF. The V and J genes are TRBV7-6 and TRBJ1-4; 7 positions agree with TRBD1. Germline loops: CDR1 SGHVS, CDR2 FNYEAQ. The J segment lost 6 bases and the V segment lost 5 bases, leaving 12 bases of the junction unmatched. This CDR3 contains 16 residues.